This TCR beta chain was profiled in a study of shared clonotypes between healthy human individuals. Study overall: There were three CD4 naive, three CD4 memory, two CD8 naive and one CD8 memory plates per donor.

CD45RO-negative cells were positively selected for CCR7, leaving out terminally differentiated effector memory CD45RA+ cells. The assay was run at deep level. The repertoire was sequenced with immunoSEQ multiplex PCR; TCRdb's copy has only in-frame clones and lacks some. The table has around 1.9 million clones, approximately 94% seen once. Germline V lookup: CDR1 SGHTA, CDR2 FQGNSA. The CDR3 totals 15 residues. V dropped 5 bases and J dropped 4 bases, with 14 bases sitting between them. The count of this clone is one. The sequencing sample was made of naive CD8+ T cells from PBMCs. This chain links TRBV7-2 with TRBJ2-2; weak D call: TRBD1 (6 bases). The sequence came from a man between 18 and 35 years old in good health. Some clones in this sample may be carry-over from other donors' samples. CDR3 amino acids: CASSPNRVATGELFF. CDR3 coding DNA: TGTGCCAGCAGCCCGAACAGGGTCGCCACCGGGGAGCTGTTTTTT.